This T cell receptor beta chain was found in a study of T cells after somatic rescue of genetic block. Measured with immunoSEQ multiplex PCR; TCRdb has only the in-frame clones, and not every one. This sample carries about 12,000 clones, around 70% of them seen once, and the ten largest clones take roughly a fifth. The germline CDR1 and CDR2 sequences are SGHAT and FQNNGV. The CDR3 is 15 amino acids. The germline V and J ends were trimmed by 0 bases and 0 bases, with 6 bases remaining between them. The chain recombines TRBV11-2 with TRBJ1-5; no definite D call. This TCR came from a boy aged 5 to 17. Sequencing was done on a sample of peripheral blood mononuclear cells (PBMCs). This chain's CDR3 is CASSLEGISNQPQHF. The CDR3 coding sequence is TGTGCCAGCAGCTTAGAGGGGATTAGCAATCAGCCCCAGCATTTT. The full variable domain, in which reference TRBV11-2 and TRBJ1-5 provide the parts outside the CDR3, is EAGVAQSPRYKIIEKRQSVAFWCNPISGHATLYWYQQILGQGPKLLIQFQNNGVVDDSQLPKDRFSAERLKGVDSTLKIQPAKLEDSAVYLCASSLEGISNQPQHFGDGTRLSIL.